This is a list of T cell receptor beta chains from one sample in a study of type 1 and type 2 diabetes patients. TCRdb re-called the multiplex PCR reads through MiXCR, storing one row per CDR3 protein. The repertoire holds 250,000 or so distinct CDR3 sequences, with roughly 50% as singletons. Sequencing was done on a sample of peripheral blood mononuclear cells (PBMCs). Every receptor here comes from a man between 18 and 35 years old with type 2 diabetes. Each CDR3 is given with its conserved first and last residue. The D gene is left open where the match is weak. A row's size may be missing; if present it is once, few, many or a size class.

v_call: TRBV19; clone_size: NA; j_call: TRBJ1-2; d_call: TRBD1; cdr3_aa: CASSLPGTGVYGYTF; cdr3_nt: TGTGCCAGTAGTCTCCCCGGGACAGGAGTCTATGGCTACACCTTC
v_call: TRBV5-5; clone_size: NA; j_call: TRBJ1-6; d_call: NA; cdr3_aa: CASTVGGAGNSPLHF; cdr3_nt: TGTGCCAGCACCGTAGGCGGTGCGGGTAATTCACCCCTCCACTTT
v_call: TRBV2; clone_size: once; j_call: TRBJ2-5; d_call: TRBD2; cdr3_aa: CASSEERGAKTQYF; cdr3_nt: TGTGCCAGCAGTGAGGAGCGGGGTGCGAAGACCCAGTACTTC
v_call: TRBV28; clone_size: NA; j_call: TRBJ2-5; d_call: TRBD2; cdr3_aa: CASRLAGYQETQYF; cdr3_nt: TGTGCCAGCAGGTTAGCGGGCTACCAAGAGACCCAGTACTTC
v_call: TRBV2; clone_size: many; j_call: TRBJ2-6; d_call: NA; cdr3_aa: CASIYPSGANVLTF; cdr3_nt: TGTGCCAGCATTTACCCGTCTGGGGCCAACGTCCTGACTTTC
v_call: TRBV20-1; clone_size: NA; j_call: TRBJ1-6; d_call: NA; cdr3_aa: CSARPRPSQPLHF; cdr3_nt: TGCAGTGCTAGGCCTCGACCCAGCCAGCCCCTCCACTTT
v_call: TRBV10-1; clone_size: NA; j_call: TRBJ1-2; d_call: TRBD1; cdr3_aa: CASSAGTGAIGGYTF; cdr3_nt: TGCGCCAGCAGCGCCGGGACAGGGGCAATAGGTGGCTACACCTTC
v_call: TRBV15; clone_size: NA; j_call: TRBJ2-1; d_call: TRBD1; cdr3_aa: CATSHAGTGEDLVYEQFF; cdr3_nt: TGTGCCACCAGCCACGCCGGGACAGGGGAGGACTTGGTCTACGAGCAGTTCTTC
v_call: TRBV6-5; clone_size: NA; j_call: TRBJ2-3; d_call: NA; cdr3_aa: CASKTTYLADTQYF; cdr3_nt: TGTGCCAGCAAGACAACCTATCTAGCTGATACGCAGTATTTT
v_call: TRBV12-3/TRBV12-4; clone_size: NA; j_call: TRBJ2-7; d_call: TRBD2; cdr3_aa: CASRSGTSFYVQYF; cdr3_nt: TGTGCCAGCAGATCCGGGACTAGCTTTTACGTGCAGTACTTC
v_call: TRBV4-3; clone_size: NA; j_call: TRBJ2-7; d_call: NA; cdr3_aa: CASSQDGQDEQYF; cdr3_nt: TGCGCCAGCAGCCAAGATGGGCAAGACGAGCAGTACTTC
v_call: TRBV29-1; clone_size: once; j_call: TRBJ2-7; d_call: NA; cdr3_aa: CSVGTPRSYEQYF; cdr3_nt: TGCAGCGTTGGGACTCCTCGGAGCTACGAGCAGTACTTC
v_call: TRBV7-2; clone_size: NA; j_call: TRBJ2-5; d_call: TRBD2; cdr3_aa: CASSELGFLAGEGKTQYF; cdr3_nt: TGTGCCAGCAGCGAGTTGGGCTTTCTAGCGGGAGAAGGGAAGACCCAGTACTTC
v_call: TRBV7-8; clone_size: NA; j_call: TRBJ1-4; d_call: NA; cdr3_aa: CASSHYNEKLFF; cdr3_nt: TGTGCCAGCAGCCACTATAATGAAAAACTGTTTTTT
v_call: TRBV9; clone_size: NA; j_call: TRBJ1-2; d_call: NA; cdr3_aa: CASSVDREAGYGYTF; cdr3_nt: TGTGCCAGCAGCGTAGACAGGGAGGCCGGCTATGGCTACACCTTC
v_call: TRBV29-1; clone_size: many; j_call: TRBJ1-1; d_call: NA; cdr3_aa: CSVGVQRMNTEAFF; cdr3_nt: TGCAGCGTTGGAGTGCAAAGGATGAACACTGAAGCTTTCTTT
v_call: TRBV19; clone_size: NA; j_call: TRBJ1-5; d_call: NA; cdr3_aa: CASRDGQPQHF; cdr3_nt: TGTGCCAGTAGGGACGGACAGCCCCAGCATTTT
v_call: TRBV4-3; clone_size: NA; j_call: TRBJ1-6; d_call: NA; cdr3_aa: CASSQEVAQNSPLHF; cdr3_nt: TGCGCCAGCAGCCAAGAGGTGGCCCAGAATTCACCCCTCCACTTT
v_call: TRBV7-2; clone_size: NA; j_call: TRBJ1-1; d_call: NA; cdr3_aa: CASSLRDTSEAFF; cdr3_nt: TGTGCCAGCAGCTTACGGGACACCAGTGAAGCTTTCTTT
v_call: TRBV7-9; clone_size: NA; j_call: TRBJ2-3; d_call: NA; cdr3_aa: CASSRALGTDTQYF; cdr3_nt: TGTGCCAGCAGCCGGGCCTTAGGCACAGATACGCAGTATTTT
v_call: TRBV2; clone_size: NA; j_call: TRBJ2-1; d_call: TRBD2; cdr3_aa: CASRARTSGGDNEQFF; cdr3_nt: TGTGCCAGCAGAGCCCGAACTAGCGGGGGGGACAATGAGCAGTTCTTC
v_call: TRBV7-2; clone_size: NA; j_call: TRBJ2-2; d_call: TRBD2; cdr3_aa: CASSLPGLALGGTGELFF; cdr3_nt: TGTGCCAGCAGCCTCCCGGGACTAGCTTTAGGGGGAACCGGGGAGCTGTTTTTT
v_call: TRBV15; clone_size: NA; j_call: TRBJ2-3; d_call: NA; cdr3_aa: CATSRASSVGTDTQYF; cdr3_nt: TGTGCCACCAGCAGAGCCTCTAGCGTGGGCACAGATACGCAGTATTTT
v_call: TRBV10-2; clone_size: NA; j_call: TRBJ2-5; d_call: TRBD2; cdr3_aa: CASSPTSGGTQYF; cdr3_nt: TGCGCCAGCAGCCCGACTAGCGGCGGGACCCAGTACTTC
v_call: TRBV2; clone_size: NA; j_call: TRBJ2-2; d_call: NA; cdr3_aa: CASSEAQGGDRLTGELFF; cdr3_nt: TGTGCCAGCAGTGAAGCGCAGGGGGGAGATAGGTTAACCGGGGAGCTGTTTTTT
v_call: TRBV7-2; clone_size: once; j_call: TRBJ2-7; d_call: TRBD2; cdr3_aa: CASRASGRARASYEQYF; cdr3_nt: TGTGCCAGCCGGGCTAGCGGGAGGGCCAGGGCATCTTACGAGCAGTACTTC
v_call: TRBV19; clone_size: NA; j_call: TRBJ2-3; d_call: TRBD2; cdr3_aa: CASGLAGGFTDTQYF; cdr3_nt: TGTGCCAGCGGACTAGCGGGAGGGTTCACAGATACGCAGTATTTT
v_call: TRBV7-2; clone_size: NA; j_call: TRBJ2-5; d_call: TRBD2; cdr3_aa: CASSSRQRGSETQYF; cdr3_nt: TGTGCCAGCAGCTCCCGTCAGCGGGGGTCCGAGACCCAGTACTTC
v_call: TRBV20-1; clone_size: NA; j_call: TRBJ2-7; d_call: TRBD2; cdr3_aa: CSARDLSGTSGGYEQYF; cdr3_nt: TGCAGTGCTAGAGATCTAAGTGGGACTAGCGGGGGCTACGAGCAGTACTTC
v_call: TRBV7-2; clone_size: few; j_call: TRBJ1-6; d_call: NA; cdr3_aa: CASSRDLDSPLHF; cdr3_nt: TGTGCCAGCAGTCGAGATTTGGATTCACCCCTCCACTTT
v_call: TRBV29-1; clone_size: NA; j_call: TRBJ2-7; d_call: TRBD1; cdr3_aa: CSVEGTGTGYDERYF; cdr3_nt: TGCAGCGTTGAAGGGACCGGGACAGGGTACGACGAGCGGTACTTC
v_call: TRBV2; clone_size: few; j_call: TRBJ2-7; d_call: NA; cdr3_aa: CASRIGMANYEQYF; cdr3_nt: TGTGCCAGCAGGATCGGGATGGCTAACTACGAGCAGTACTTC
v_call: TRBV7-9; clone_size: NA; j_call: TRBJ2-6; d_call: NA; cdr3_aa: CASILGPEDNKRANVLTF; cdr3_nt: TGTGCCAGCATCCTAGGCCCCGAAGATAACAAGAGGGCCAACGTCCTGACTTTC